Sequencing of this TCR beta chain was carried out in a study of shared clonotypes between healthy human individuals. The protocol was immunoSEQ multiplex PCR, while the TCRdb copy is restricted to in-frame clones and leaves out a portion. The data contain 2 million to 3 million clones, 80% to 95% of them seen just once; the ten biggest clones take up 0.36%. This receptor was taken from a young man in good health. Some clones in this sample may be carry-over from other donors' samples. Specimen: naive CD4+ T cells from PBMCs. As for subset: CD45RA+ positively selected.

CDR3 nucleotide sequence: TGTGCCAGCAGTTTTTGGCTTAAGGACGAGACCCAGTACTTC. Protein sequence: CASSFWLKDETQYF. The chain combines TRBV28 with TRBJ2-5; D unresolved. The CDR3 extends over 14 amino acids. Germline lookup yields CDR1 MDHEN and CDR2 SYDVKM. V lost 3 bases and J 5 bases, leaving 13 bases between the germline ends.